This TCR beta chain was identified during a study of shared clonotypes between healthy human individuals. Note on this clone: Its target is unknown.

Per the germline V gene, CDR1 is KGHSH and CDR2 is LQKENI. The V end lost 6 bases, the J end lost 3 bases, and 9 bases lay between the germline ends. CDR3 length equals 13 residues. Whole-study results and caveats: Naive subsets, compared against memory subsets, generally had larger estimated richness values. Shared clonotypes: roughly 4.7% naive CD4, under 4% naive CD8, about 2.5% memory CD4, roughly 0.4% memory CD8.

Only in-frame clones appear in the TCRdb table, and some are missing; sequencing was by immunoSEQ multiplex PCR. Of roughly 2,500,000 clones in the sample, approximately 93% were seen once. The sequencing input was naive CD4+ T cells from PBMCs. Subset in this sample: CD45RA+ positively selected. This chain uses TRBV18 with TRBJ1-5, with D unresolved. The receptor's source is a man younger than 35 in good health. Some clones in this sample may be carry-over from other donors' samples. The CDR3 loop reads CASSGASNQPQHF. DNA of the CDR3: TGTGCCAGCTCGGGCGCCTCCAATCAGCCCCAGCATTTT.